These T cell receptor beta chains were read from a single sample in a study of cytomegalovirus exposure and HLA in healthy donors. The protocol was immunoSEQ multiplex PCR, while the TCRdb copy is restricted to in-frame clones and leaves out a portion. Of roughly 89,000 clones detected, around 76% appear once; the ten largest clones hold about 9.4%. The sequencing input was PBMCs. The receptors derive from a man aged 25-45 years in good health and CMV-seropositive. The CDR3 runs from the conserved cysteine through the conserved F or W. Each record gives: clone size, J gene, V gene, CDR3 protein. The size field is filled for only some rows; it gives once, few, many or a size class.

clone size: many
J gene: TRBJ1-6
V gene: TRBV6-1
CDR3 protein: CASSEHGGTGESPLHF

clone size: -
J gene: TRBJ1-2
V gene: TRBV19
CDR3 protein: CASTHTRTGPNYGYTF

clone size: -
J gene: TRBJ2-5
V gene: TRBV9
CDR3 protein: CASSPRTSPETQYF

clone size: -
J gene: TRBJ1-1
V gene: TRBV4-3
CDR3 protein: CASSQDGPGGGATEAFF

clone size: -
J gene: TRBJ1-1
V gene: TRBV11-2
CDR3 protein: CASSPQGVTAFF

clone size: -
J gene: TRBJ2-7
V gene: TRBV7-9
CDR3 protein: CSSSYPRTGGKLYEQYF

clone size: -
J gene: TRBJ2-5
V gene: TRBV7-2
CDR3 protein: CASSLAGRGETQYF

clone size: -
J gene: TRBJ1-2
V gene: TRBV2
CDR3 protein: CASRTNRDRGSYGYTF

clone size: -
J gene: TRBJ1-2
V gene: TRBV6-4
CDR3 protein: CASRRQGANVRTYGYTF

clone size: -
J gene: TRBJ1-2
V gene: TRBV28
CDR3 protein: CASSLLSGSGDGYTF

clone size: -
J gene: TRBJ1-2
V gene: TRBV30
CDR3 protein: CAWSRTGAPTEGYTF

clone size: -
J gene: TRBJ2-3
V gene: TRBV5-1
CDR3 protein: CASSFNLAGTDTQYF

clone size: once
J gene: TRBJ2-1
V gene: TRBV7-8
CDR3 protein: CASSLMAGGYEQFF

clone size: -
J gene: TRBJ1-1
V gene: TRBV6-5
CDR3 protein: CASRSSVATEAFF

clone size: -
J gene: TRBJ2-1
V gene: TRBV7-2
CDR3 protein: CAGRLAGNAYNEQFF

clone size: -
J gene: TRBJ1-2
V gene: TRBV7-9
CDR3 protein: CASSTLDSSGYTF

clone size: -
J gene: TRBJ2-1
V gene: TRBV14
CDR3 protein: CASSQAISEQFF

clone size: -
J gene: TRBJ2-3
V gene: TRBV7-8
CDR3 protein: CASSFWRGTSGGARGTDTQYF

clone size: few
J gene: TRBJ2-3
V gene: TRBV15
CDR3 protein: CATSRVWVIGTSGGEGTDTQYF

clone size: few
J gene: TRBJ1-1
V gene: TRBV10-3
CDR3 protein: CAISGGDVGIPMNTEAFF

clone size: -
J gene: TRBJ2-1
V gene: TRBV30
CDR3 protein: CAWMLQGEGSYNEQFF

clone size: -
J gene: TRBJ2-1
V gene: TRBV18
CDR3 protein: CASSPPSSVEQFF

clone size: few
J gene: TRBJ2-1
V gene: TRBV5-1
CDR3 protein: CASSPDRPSYNEQFF

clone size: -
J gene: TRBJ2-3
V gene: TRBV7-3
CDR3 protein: CASSLGTSGATDTQYF

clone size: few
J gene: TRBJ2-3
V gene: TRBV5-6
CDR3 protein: CASSLRRDTQYF

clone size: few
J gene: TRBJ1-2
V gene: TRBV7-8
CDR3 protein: CASSQGVVYGYTF

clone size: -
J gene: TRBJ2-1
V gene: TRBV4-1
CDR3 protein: CASSQYRDRVHNEQFF

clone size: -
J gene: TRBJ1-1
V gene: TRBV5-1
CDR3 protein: CASSLGIGTGNTEAFF

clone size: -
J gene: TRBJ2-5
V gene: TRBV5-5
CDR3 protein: CASSFNNVLVAGGAETQYF

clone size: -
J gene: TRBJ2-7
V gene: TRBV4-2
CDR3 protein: CASSQEQAPSGGAYEQYF

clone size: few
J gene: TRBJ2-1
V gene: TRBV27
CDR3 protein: CASSLRGTSGNNEQFF

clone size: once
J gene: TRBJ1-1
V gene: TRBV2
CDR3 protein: CASLRPGQDTEAFF

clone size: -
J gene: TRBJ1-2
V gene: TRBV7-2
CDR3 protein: CASSLNYLDRGYGYTF

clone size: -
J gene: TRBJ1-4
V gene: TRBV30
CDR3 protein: CAWSEYLLQKNEKLFF

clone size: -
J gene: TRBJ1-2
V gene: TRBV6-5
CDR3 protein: CASSPIDRGGGYTF

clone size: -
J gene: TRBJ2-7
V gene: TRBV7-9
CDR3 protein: CSSSLRSSYEQYF

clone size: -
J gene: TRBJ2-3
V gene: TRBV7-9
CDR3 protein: CASSRQGTNTDTQYF

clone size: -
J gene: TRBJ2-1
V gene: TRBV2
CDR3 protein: CASSMGVGDIREQFF

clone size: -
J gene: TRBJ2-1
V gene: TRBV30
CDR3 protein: CAWQSGGSSYNEQFF

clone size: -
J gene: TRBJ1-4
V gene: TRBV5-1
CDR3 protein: CASSWTTTNEKLFF

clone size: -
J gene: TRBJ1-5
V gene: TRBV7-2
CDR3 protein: CASSPQGASNQPQHF

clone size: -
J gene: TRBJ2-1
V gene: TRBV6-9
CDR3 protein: CATLREQFF

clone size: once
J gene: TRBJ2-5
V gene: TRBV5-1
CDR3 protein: CASSTDRQETQYF

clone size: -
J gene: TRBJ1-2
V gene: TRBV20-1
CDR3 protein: CSARAFYGYTF

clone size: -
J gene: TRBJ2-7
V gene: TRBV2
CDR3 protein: CASKTDSYEQYF

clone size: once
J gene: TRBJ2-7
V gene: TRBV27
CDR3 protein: CASSLSGEDSMNYEQYF

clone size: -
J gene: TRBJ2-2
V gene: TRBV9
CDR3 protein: CASSVDSGGALGELFF

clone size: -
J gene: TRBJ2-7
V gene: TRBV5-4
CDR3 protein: CASSLALGLAGSYEQYF

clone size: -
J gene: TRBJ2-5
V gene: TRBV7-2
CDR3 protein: CASSLEPLVRGMETQYF

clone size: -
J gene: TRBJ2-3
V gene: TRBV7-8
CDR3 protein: CASSRSGLTDTQYF

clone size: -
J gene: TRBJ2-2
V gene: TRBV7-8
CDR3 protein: CASSERRDSYTGELFF

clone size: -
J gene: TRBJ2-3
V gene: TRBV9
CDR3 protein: CASGSIAGGPHTQYF

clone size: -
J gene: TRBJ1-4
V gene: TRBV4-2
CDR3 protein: CASSQARTGKETNEKLFF

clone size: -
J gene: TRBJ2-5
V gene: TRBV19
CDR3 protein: CASSTVVSAGGPRGTQYF

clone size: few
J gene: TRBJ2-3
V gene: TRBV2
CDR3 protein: CAGLPQAPTQYF

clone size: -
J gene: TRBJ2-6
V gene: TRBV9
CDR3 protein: CASSLRGQTVSSGANVLTF

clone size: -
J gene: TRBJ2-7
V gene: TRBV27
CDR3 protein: CASSLNREIYEQYF

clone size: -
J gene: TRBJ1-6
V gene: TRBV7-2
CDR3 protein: CASSPDRGSSPLHF

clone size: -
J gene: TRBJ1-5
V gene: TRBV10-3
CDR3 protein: CAISEMGTTFNQPQHF

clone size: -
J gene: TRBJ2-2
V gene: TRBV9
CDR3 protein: CASSAGQGVTGELFF